The next 27 T cell receptor beta chains were all read from a single sample in a study of T cell repertoires in cytomegalovirus infection. TCRdb passed the reads through MiXCR, listing each CDR3 protein once. In the table there are over 250,000 distinct CDR3 sequences, about 25% of which are singletons. The sample was PBMCs. These receptors were obtained from a human donor in good health (CMV status not recorded). Some clones in this sample may be carry-over from other donors' samples.

The table lists this clonotype with many counts. One end of the junction fails to match germline, which may point to a read error. The chain recombines TRBV7-2 with TRBJ2-3, with a possible D match to TRBD2 (5 bases). The CDR3 is 16 amino acids. The germline CDR1 and CDR2 sequences are SGHTA and FQGNSA. CDR3 residues: CASSVAGTRSTDTQYF. The CDR3 DNA is TGTGCCAGCAGCGTAGCAGGAACTAGAAGCACAGATACGCAGTATTTT.

This clonotype has only one observation. The chain's CDR3 is CASSGGPTNTGELFF. The CDR3 DNA sequence: TGTGCCAGCAGCGGGGGGCCTACGAACACCGGGGAGCTGTTTTTT. The chain has TRBV7-9 and TRBJ2-2; the D call may be TRBD1 or TRBD2 (6 bases each). With 5 bases removed from V and 0 bases from J, the gap between germline ends came to 10 bases. There are 15 residues in the CDR3. Germline CDR1 and CDR2: SEHNR and FQNEAQ (reference sequence).

This clonotype was counted only a few times. The chain links TRBV13 to TRBJ2-3; D is perhaps TRBD2 (7 bases). CDR3 length: 18 amino acids. Trimming stripped 5 bases from V and 4 bases from J, with 25 bases between. Germline loops: CDR1 PRHDT, CDR2 FYEKMQ (reference sequence). The CDR3 DNA follows: TGTGCCAGCAGCGATCAGCGCCTCGGGGGGCCCTCCCCAGATACGCAGTATTTT. Protein sequence: CASSDQRLGGPSPDTQYF.

This clonotype was recorded a few times. The chain has TRBV28 and TRBJ2-1; 8 bases fit TRBD2. With 2 bases clipped from V and 2 bases from J, the junction kept 5 bases outside the gene matches. Per germline, CDR1 MDHEN and CDR2 SYDVKM. This CDR3 is built from 16 residues. The chain's CDR3 is CASSLPSGGAYNEQFF. The CDR3 DNA is TGTGCCAGCAGTTTACCCTCGGGGGGGGCCTACAATGAGCAGTTCTTC.

This clonotype was found many times. The chain is built from TRBV7-2 and TRBJ2-5; 11 bases align to TRBD2. The germline gives CDR1 SGHTA, CDR2 FQGNSA. The J segment lost 5 bases and the V segment lost 5 bases, leaving 10 bases of the junction unmatched. CDR3 size: 16 residues. CDR3 coding DNA: TGTGCCAGCAGCCCGCGGACTAGCGGGTTCACGGAGACCCAGTACTTC. Residues: CASSPRTSGFTETQYF.

The J gene is TRBJ2-3, the V gene TRBV11-2; D may be TRBD2 (6 bases). The V gene's germline CDR1 is SGHAT and CDR2 FQNNGV. This CDR3 is built from 14 residues. The V gene lost 5 bases and the J gene lost 4 bases, with 13 bases spanning the gap. CDR3 nucleotide sequence: TGTGCCAGCAGCCAGCCGCGGGGCGCAGATACGCAGTATTTT. This codes for CASSQPRGADTQYF.

This clonotype was counted between two and nine times. V usage is TRBV2 and J usage is TRBJ2-7, with D possibly TRBD1 on 6 matching bases. The CDR3 consists of 13 residues. The V end was cut by 8 bases, the J end by 3 bases, with 14 bases between. The V gene's germline CDR1 is SNHLY and CDR2 FYNNEI. As DNA, the CDR3 is TGTGCCAGCGCCTCAGGGGTGTACTACGAGCAGTACTTC. This codes for CASASGVYYEQYF.

The genes are TRBV14 and TRBJ1-1, with 7 positions matching TRBD1. Germline loops: CDR1 SGHDN, CDR2 FVKESK. This CDR3 contains 12 residues. The junction had 3 bases not matched to a gene; V was cut back by 4 bases and J by 7 bases. DNA of the CDR3: TGTGCCAGCAGCCCTAACAGGGGTGAAGCTTTCTTT. It codes for CASSPNRGEAFF.

This clonotype was seen only a few times. The V gene is TRBV6-6, the J gene TRBJ2-7; possible D gene TRBD2, 5 bases. Germline lookup yields CDR1 MNHNY and CDR2 SVGAGI (reference sequence). CDR3 length equals 13 residues. Trimming stripped 6 bases from V and 5 bases from J, with 14 bases between. The CDR3 loop reads CASRISSAHEQYF. CDR3 sequence (DNA): TGTGCCAGCAGGATCAGTAGCGCCCACGAGCAGTACTTC.

This clonotype was recorded a few times. The chain couples TRBV10-3 to TRBJ2-7; 12 positions agree with TRBD1. The CDR3 extends over 13 amino acids. Germline values: CDR1 ENHRY, CDR2 SYGVKD. The junction had 4 bases not matched to a gene; V was cut back by 8 bases and J by 5 bases. CDR3 bases: TGTGCCATCTCAGGGACAGGGGGCAACGAGCAGTACTTC. This encodes CAISGTGGNEQYF.

This chain links TRBV28 with TRBJ2-7, with 8 bases fitting TRBD1. The trim removed 3 bases at V and 3 bases at J, leaving 10 bases unmatched. CDR1 MDHEN and CDR2 SYDVKM come from the germline V gene. CDR3 length: 16 residues. The CDR3 sequence is CASSLAGQAPHYEQYF. The CDR3, as DNA: TGTGCCAGCAGTTTGGCGGGACAGGCGCCACACTACGAGCAGTACTTC.

This clonotype appeared a few times. The CDR3 nucleotides are TGCGCCAGCAGCTTGGGTATGACTAGCGGGGGGGAAGAGACCCAGTACTTC. It specifies CASSLGMTSGGEETQYF. V gene TRBV5-1 combines with J gene TRBJ2-5, with 14 bases lining up with TRBD2. The CDR3 runs to 17 residues. V dropped 0 bases and J dropped 3; count of bases not matched to a gene: 4. CDR1 SGHRS and CDR2 YFSETQ come from the germline V gene.

V gene TRBV29-1 combines with J gene TRBJ1-4; 10 bases align to TRBD1. The trim removed 7 bases at V and 6 bases at J, leaving 5 bases unmatched. CDR3 size: 13 residues. Germline V gives CDR1 SQVTM, CDR2 ANQGSEA. The CDR3 DNA sequence: TGCAGCGCCAGGGGGACAGGGGATGAAAAACTGTTTTTT. This encodes CSARGTGDEKLFF.

This clonotype has at least ten counts. The chain carries TRBV7-6 and TRBJ1-6; 9 bases match TRBD1. Germline V lookup: CDR1 SGHVS, CDR2 FNYEAQ. The CDR3 is made up of 14 amino acids. Losses at the gene ends were 5 bases for V and 9 bases for J; bases not matched to a gene: 5. DNA of the CDR3: TGTGCCAGCAGCATGCGGGACAGGGCTTCACCCCTCCACTTT. Amino acid sequence: CASSMRDRASPLHF.

This clonotype was counted many times. V usage is TRBV7-2 and J usage is TRBJ2-3; D may be TRBD1 (5 bases). This CDR3 is 14 amino acids long. Germline CDR1 and CDR2: SGHTA and FQGNSA. V dropped 3 bases and J dropped 2 bases, with 9 bases sitting between them. The CDR3 nucleotides are TGTGCCAGCAGCTTCGACAGCTACACAGATACGCAGTATTTT. Protein sequence: CASSFDSYTDTQYF.

The table lists this clonotype with a few counts. The gene calls are TRBV11-3 and TRBJ1-1, with 8 bases lining up with TRBD1. CDR3 length equals 17 residues. Germline CDR1 SGHNT, CDR2 YENEEA. V lost 4 bases to trimming and J lost 1 base; unmatched junction nucleotides: 11. The CDR3 region has the DNA TGTGCCAGCAGCTCCTCTGACAGGGGCCTTCGGAACACTGAAGCTTTCTTT. Residues: CASSSSDRGLRNTEAFF.

The genes are TRBV7-9 and TRBJ1-4; D is unresolved. Per the germline V gene, CDR1 is SEHNR and CDR2 is FQNEAQ (reference sequence). The CDR3 spans 17 residues. V gave up 1 base and J gave up 7 bases, with 19 bases separating them. As DNA, the CDR3 is TGTGCCAGCAGCTTAGACCGTCGAGGAGGGTCTGGTGAAAAACTGTTTTTT. Its translation is CASSLDRRGGSGEKLFF.

There are a few counts of this clonotype. The CDR3 DNA sequence: TGTGCCAGCAGCTTAAATCGGGACATATCGTCGGGGGTCAACGAGCAGTACTTC. It is translated as CASSLNRDISSGVNEQYF. This sequence joins TRBV11-2 and TRBJ2-7, with D perhaps assigned TRBD1 or TRBD2 (6 bases each). The V gene lost 2 bases and the J gene lost 5 bases, with 25 bases spanning the gap. This CDR3 region has 18 residues. Germline CDR1 SGHAT, CDR2 FQNNGV.

The chain joins TRBV7-9 to TRBJ1-1; a weak D match, TRBD1 (5 bases). Germline CDR1 reads SEHNR; CDR2 reads FQNEAQ (reference sequence). The CDR3 is made up of 16 amino acids. Deletions cut 3 bases from V and 2 bases from J, with 16 bases between. In nucleotides, the CDR3 is TGTGCCAGCAGCTTCATCCGGGACCAGGGAAACACTGAAGCTTTCTTT. Protein sequence: CASSFIRDQGNTEAFF.

The sample holds many counts of this clonotype. V is TRBV11-2 and J is TRBJ2-3; D uncertain. Germline CDR1 is SGHAT and CDR2 is FQNNGV. The CDR3 covers 11 residues. V was trimmed by 4 bases and J by 2 bases, leaving 1 base between them. CDR3 DNA: TGTGCCAGCAGCTCCACAGATACGCAGTATTTT. This encodes CASSSTDTQYF.

This clonotype has at least ten counts. This sequence joins TRBV27 and TRBJ1-1, with D tentatively TRBD1 (6 bases). CDR3 length equals 13 residues. From germline, CDR1 is MNHEY and CDR2 SMNVEV (reference sequence). V was cut by 5 bases and J by 5 bases, with 12 bases left in between. For the CDR3, the DNA is TGTGCCAGCAGTGGGTACGGGACAACTGAAGCTTTCTTT. It codes for CASSGYGTTEAFF.

There are a few counts of this clonotype. This chain links TRBV28 with TRBJ2-3; 9 positions match TRBD2. CDR3 length: 17 amino acids. In germline, CDR1 is MDHEN, CDR2 SYDVKM. Trimming at V came to 3 bases and at J to 2 bases, leaving 9 bases not matched to a gene. The CDR3 region has the DNA TGTGCCAGCAGTTTCTTCGGGGCTAGCGGGAACACAGATACGCAGTATTTT. Its protein product is CASSFFGASGNTDTQYF.

This clonotype was counted many times. This chain joins TRBV28 and TRBJ2-7; 9 nucleotides line up with TRBD1. The germline gives CDR1 MDHEN, CDR2 SYDVKM. CDR3 length equals 15 residues. V shed 5 bases, J shed 4 bases, and the junction held 9 bases outside the gene matches. This CDR3 reads CASSPRTGALYEQYF. In nucleotides, the CDR3 is TGTGCCAGCAGTCCAAGGACAGGGGCCCTGTACGAGCAGTACTTC.

This clonotype was counted a few times. The CDR3 bases are TGTGCCAGCAGCCTACAGGGGGCCGGCGGGGAGCTGTTTTTT. Translating it yields CASSLQGAGGELFF. The chain joins TRBV28 to TRBJ2-2, with TRBD1 identical over 9 bases. Germline-derived CDR1 and CDR2 are MDHEN and SYDVKM. Losses at the gene ends were 6 bases for V and 7 bases for J; bases not matched to a gene: 6. This CDR3 comprises 14 residues. Variable domain in full (rest from reference TRBV28 and TRBJ2-2): DVKVTQSSRYLVKRTGEKVFLECVQDMDHENMFWYRQDPGLGLRLIYFSYDVKMKEKGDIPEGYSVSREKKERFSLILESASTNQTSMYLCASSLQGAGGELFFGEGSRLTVL.

The chain combines TRBV6-5 with TRBJ2-3; TRBD1 agrees at 10 bases. The CDR3 contains 16 residues. V gave up 3 bases and J gave up 7 bases; unmatched junction bases: 10. CDR1 and CDR2 from the germline V gene are MNHEY and SVGAGI. The CDR3 DNA sequence: TGTGCCAGCAGTTATTCGACGACAGGGGGCTTTAATACGCAGTATTTT. Its protein product is CASSYSTTGGFNTQYF.

The rearrangement joins TRBV10-3 to TRBJ2-1; the D is unclear. The germline V gene has CDR1 ENHRY and CDR2 SYGVKD. This CDR3 is built from 12 residues. Trimming took off 2 bases at V and 4 bases at J, with 3 bases between the two ends. The CDR3 sequence is CAISEGYNEQFF. CDR3 DNA sequence: TGTGCCATCAGTGAGGGGTACAATGAGCAGTTCTTC.

A few counts support this clonotype. V and J are TRBV7-9 and TRBJ2-5, with unresolved D. CDR1 is SEHNR, CDR2 FQNEAQ, per germline (reference sequence). V shed 10 bases and J shed 0 bases, with 15 bases lying between them. The CDR3 totals 14 residues. CDR3 nucleotide sequence: TGTGCCACCTCAGAATCCGAGTACCAAGAGACCCAGTACTTC. Translation gives CATSESEYQETQYF. The complete variable domain, with remaining parts taken from reference TRBV7-9 and TRBJ2-5, reads DTGVSQNPRHKITKRGQNVTFRCDPISEHNRLYWYRQTLGQGPEFLTYFQNEAQLEKSRLLSDRFSAERPKGSFSTLEIQRTEQGDSAMYLCATSESEYQETQYFGPGTRLLVL.